The entry that follows covers one T cell receptor beta chain sequence. The antigen remains unidentified. The data derive from a study of T cell responses to AZD1222 COVID-19 vaccine. Regarding the study as a whole: The donors showed a predominance of white British ancestry and of females, with possible underestimation of clonal diversity.

V was pared by 7 bases and J by 3 bases, with 13 bases between. From germline, CDR1 is SGHTA and CDR2 FQGNSA. The CDR3 length is 14 residues. Assay: immunoSEQ multiplex PCR; the TCRdb copy retains only in-frame clones and omits some. The sample contains over 130,000 clones, roughly 88% of which appear only once. This TCR was sampled from an adult in good health. The source material was peripheral blood, sampled on day 0 of AZD1222 vaccination. The chain links TRBV7-2 to TRBJ1-3; D is perhaps TRBD1 (6 bases). The DNA for the CDR3 is TGTGCCAGCACCGTGACAGGAGGTGGAAACACCATATATTTT. Amino acid sequence: CASTVTGGGNTIYF. Full variable domain (rest looked up from reference TRBV7-2 and TRBJ1-3): GAGVSQSPSNKVTEKGKDVELRCDPISGHTALYWYRQSLGQGLEFLIYFQGNSAPDKSGLPSDRFSAERTGGSVSTLTIQRTQQEDSAVYLCASTVTGGGNTIYFGEGSWLTVV.